The clone carrying this T cell receptor (beta chain) was counted only a few times. Its specificity is not known. This entry comes from a study of T cell repertoires in cytomegalovirus infection. Study-wide context: Recently identified HLA-C-restricted and well-studied HLA-B-restricted CMV epitopes were used. Based on public TCR beta signatures, there were indications of CMV infection and of a matching HLA type.

Findings of the study overall: There were HLA-C-restricted CMV-specific TCR beta clonotypes dominating the ex vivo response.

The V end was cut by 7 bases, the J end by 3 bases, with 21 bases between. Germline assignment: CDR1 MNHEY and CDR2 SVGAGI. The CDR3 extends over 16 amino acids. In TCRdb, the reads were re-called with MiXCR into one record per CDR3 protein. The sample consists of some 940,000 distinct CDR3 sequences, approximately 30% of them appearing once. The V call is TRBV6-5, the J call TRBJ1-2, with D possibly TRBD1 on 5 matching bases. The specimen was cultured CD8+ T cells from PBMCs, collected from culture after CMV antigen stimulation. This receptor was identified in a human donor in good health (CMV status not recorded). Some clones in this sample may be carry-over from other donors' samples. DNA of the CDR3: TGTGCCAGCACCCACGGTCGGGGCGAGGCTTACTATGGCTACACCTTC. This encodes CASTHGRGEAYYGYTF.